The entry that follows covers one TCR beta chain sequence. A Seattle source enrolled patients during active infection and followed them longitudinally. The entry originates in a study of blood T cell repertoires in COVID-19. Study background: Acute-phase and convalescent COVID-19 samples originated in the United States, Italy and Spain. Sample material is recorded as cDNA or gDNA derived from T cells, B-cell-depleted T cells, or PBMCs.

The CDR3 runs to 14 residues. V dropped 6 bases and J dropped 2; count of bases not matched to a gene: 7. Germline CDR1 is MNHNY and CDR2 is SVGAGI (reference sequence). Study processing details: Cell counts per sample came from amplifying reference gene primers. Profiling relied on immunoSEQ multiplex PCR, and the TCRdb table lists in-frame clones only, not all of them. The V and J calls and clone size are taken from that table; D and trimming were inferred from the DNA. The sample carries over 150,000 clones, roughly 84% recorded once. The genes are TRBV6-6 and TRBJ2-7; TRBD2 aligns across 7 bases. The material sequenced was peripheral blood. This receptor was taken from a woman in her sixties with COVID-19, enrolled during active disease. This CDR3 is CASRLGGGPYEQYF. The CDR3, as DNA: TGTGCCAGCAGGCTGGGCGGGGGACCCTACGAGCAGTACTTC.